This T cell receptor beta chain was sequenced in a study of shared clonotypes between healthy human individuals. The CDR3 loop spans 13 amino acids. The V gene's germline CDR1 is SGHTS and CDR2 YDEGEE. Trimming left V 4 bases short and J 0 bases short, with 7 bases between. Study findings and constraints: Larger estimated richness was generally recorded for naive subsets relative to memory subsets.

CD45RO negativity and positive selection for CCR7 defined naive CD8 cells, a population that excluded terminally differentiated effector memory CD45RA+ cells. For this clone: No antigen is known for it.

As handled by the study authors: Filtering differed, since immunoSEQ gave only junction sequences and no quality scores. Measured with immunoSEQ multiplex PCR; TCRdb has only the in-frame clones, and not every one. That table gives V, J and clone size, and the DNA gave D and trimming. The data show 1.5 million to 2.5 million clones, with about 94% seen just once and 1% to 1.5% held by the top ten. The clonotype comes from a man aged 18 to 29 in good health. The V call is TRBV5-8, the J call TRBJ1-1; possibly TRBD1 for D (5 bases). Sequencing was performed on naive CD8+ T cells sorted from blood. The CDR3: CASSGHVNTEAFF. For the CDR3, the DNA is TGTGCCAGCAGCGGACATGTGAACACTGAAGCTTTCTTT. The complete variable domain, with remaining parts taken from reference TRBV5-8 and TRBJ1-1, reads EAGVTQSPTHLIKTRGQQATLRCSPISGHTSVYWYQQALGLGLQFLLWYDEGEERNRGNFPPRFSGRQFPNYSSELNVNALELEDSALYLCASSGHVNTEAFFGQGTRLTVV.